The text below deals with one T cell receptor beta chain. CDR1 and CDR2 from the germline V gene are SNHLY and FYNNEI. The CDR3 loop spans 16 amino acids. Trimming removed 6 bases at V and 0 bases at J, with 15 bases between. As originally analysed: Reference gene primers were amplified, and this amplification served to estimate nucleated cell counts. The data were produced by immunoSEQ multiplex PCR, yet TCRdb's version contains in-frame clones alone and is incomplete. V, J and clone size are taken as reported in that table, and D and trimming were inferred from the DNA itself. The table includes approximately 97,000 clones, 90% detected once. These data come from a study of blood T cell repertoires in COVID-19. For the study at large: The samples span acute and convalescent COVID-19 from the United States, Italy and Spain.

V and J are TRBV2 and TRBJ2-1, with a weak D call TRBD2 (6 bases). The receptor comes from a man in his fifties or sixties with acute or convalescent COVID-19. Material: peripheral blood. This CDR3 reads CASRDGLLSSYNEQFF. The CDR3 bases are TGTGCCAGCAGGGATGGACTATTGAGCTCCTACAATGAGCAGTTCTTC.